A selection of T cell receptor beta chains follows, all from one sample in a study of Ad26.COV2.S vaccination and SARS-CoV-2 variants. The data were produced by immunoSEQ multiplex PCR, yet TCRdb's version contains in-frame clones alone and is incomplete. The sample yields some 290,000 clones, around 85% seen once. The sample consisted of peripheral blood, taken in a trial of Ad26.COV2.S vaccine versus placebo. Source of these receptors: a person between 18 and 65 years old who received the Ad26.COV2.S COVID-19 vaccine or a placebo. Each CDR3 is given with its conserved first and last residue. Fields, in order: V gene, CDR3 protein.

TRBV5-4	CASSLVGQGYEQYF
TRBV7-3	CASSLTYRSTDTQYF
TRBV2	CASSEEFMVNTEAFF
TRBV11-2	CASSPRGTANTGELFF
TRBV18	CASSPPRRLPYEQYF
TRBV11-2	CASIGHSYEQYF
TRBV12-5	CASGSQQGTFGNEQFF
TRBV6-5	CASTLTRIGTEAFF
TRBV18	CASSPRDSRTWDQPQHF
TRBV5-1	CASSLVSNYGYTF
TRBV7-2	CASSLGGREQFF
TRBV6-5	CASSRRGGDNEQFF
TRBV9	CASSVGSQVGVNTEAFF
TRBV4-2	CASSVQSGEKLFF
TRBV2	CASSVGPLAGESTDTQYF
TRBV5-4	CASSSDRLGGYTF
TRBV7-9	CASSKTGGIYTGELFF
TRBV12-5	CASGPQPLEGIVTGELFF
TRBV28	CASSRLEEGLNTEAFF
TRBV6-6	CASRHDSTTFSEAFF
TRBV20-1	CSASQPGTQPQHF
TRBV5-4	CASSVDRGRVTYEQYF
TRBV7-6	CASSEGLAGGDEQFF
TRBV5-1	CASSLRGGMSTEAFF
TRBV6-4	CASSENSYSPLHF
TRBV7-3	CASSLQGGEQFF
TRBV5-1	CASSSTTGLNYGYTF
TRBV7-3	CASSPGQGTNYGYTF
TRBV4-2	CASSQLIRGTGRAPLHF
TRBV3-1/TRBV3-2	CASSQDRPPGVVYEQYF
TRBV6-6	CASSFAGELFF
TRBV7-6	CASSSPLRGRSSYEQYF